The next 26 T cell receptor beta chains were all read from a single sample in a study of control samples from healthy donors and cancer patients. The protocol was immunoSEQ multiplex PCR, while the TCRdb copy is restricted to in-frame clones and leaves out a portion. The sample lists 200,000 or so clones, roughly 94% occurring once. The sample was blood. All receptors come from a man aged 50-59 years in good health.

J is TRBJ2-3 and V is TRBV5-4, with 13 bases fitting TRBD2. Trimming took 0 bases from V and 1 from J; bases not matched to a gene: 2. CDR1 is SGHNT and CDR2 is YYREEE in the germline V gene (reference sequence). The CDR3 covers 17 residues. In nucleotides, the CDR3 is TGTGCCAGCAGCTTGGGGACTAGCGGGAGTCGCACAGATACGCAGTATTTT. It encodes CASSLGTSGSRTDTQYF.

This chain uses TRBV7-9 with TRBJ2-1, with a possible D match to TRBD2 (6 bases). The V gene's germline CDR1 is SEHNR and CDR2 FQNEAQ (reference sequence). The CDR3 sequence is 15 residues long. Trimming pared 8 bases from V and 2 bases from J, leaving 16 bases between. CDR3 coding DNA: TGTGCCAGCTTGGGAGATAGCGGTACCTACAATGAGCAGTTCTTC. Its translation: CASLGDSGTYNEQFF. Together with reference TRBV7-9 and TRBJ2-1, the CDR3 gives the full variable domain: DTGVSQNPRHKITKRGQNVTFRCDPISEHNRLYWYRQTLGQGPEFLTYFQNEAQLEKSRLLSDRFSAERPKGSFSTLEIQRTEQGDSAMYLCASLGDSGTYNEQFFGPGTRLTVL.

The rearrangement uses TRBV18 and TRBJ1-5; the match to TRBD1 covers 8 bases. The CDR3 has 14 amino acids. CDR1 is KGHSH and CDR2 is LQKENI in the germline V gene. With V trimmed by 4 bases and J by 4 bases, 3 bases remained unmatched. The CDR3 spells CASSLQGENQPQHF. In nucleotides, the CDR3 is TGTGCCAGCTCACTACAGGGGGAAAATCAGCCCCAGCATTTT. Together with reference TRBV18 and TRBJ1-5, the CDR3 gives the full variable domain: NAGVMQNPRHLVRRRGQEARLRCSPMKGHSHVYWYRQLPEEGLKFMVYLQKENIIDESGMPKERFSAEFPKEGPSILRIQQVVRGDSAAYFCASSLQGENQPQHFGDGTRLSIL.

The gene calls are TRBV18 and TRBJ2-7, with a tentative D call TRBD1 (6 bases). Germline CDR1 is KGHSH and CDR2 is LQKENI. Trimming cost V 3 bases and J 2 bases, with 14 bases left between them. The CDR3 is 15 residues long. As DNA, the CDR3 is TGTGCCAGCTCACCGGTGGGGGACAACCCCTACGAGCAGTACTTC. Protein: CASSPVGDNPYEQYF.

The gene calls are TRBV2 and TRBJ2-1; D may be TRBD2 (6 bases). CDR1 SNHLY and CDR2 FYNNEI come from the germline V gene. The germline V and J ends were trimmed by 3 bases and 7 bases, with 13 bases remaining between them. The CDR3 length is 14 residues. In nucleotides, the CDR3 is TGTGCCAGCAGTGACGGCGGGGAGTTAAATGAGCAGTTCTTC. This gives the protein CASSDGGELNEQFF.

V and J are TRBV4-1 and TRBJ1-1; perhaps TRBD1 as D (5 bases). V shed 1 base and J shed 0 bases, with 15 bases lying between them. From germline, CDR1 is MGHRA and CDR2 YSYEKL. This CDR3 comprises 17 residues. This chain's CDR3 is CASSQALTVLLNTEAFF. The CDR3 DNA follows: TGCGCCAGCAGCCAAGCCTTGACAGTCCTTTTGAACACTGAAGCTTTCTTT.

The J gene is TRBJ1-6, the V gene TRBV4-2; D not resolved. CDR3 size: 14 residues. The germline gives CDR1 LGHNA, CDR2 YNFKEQ. The V end lost 1 base, the J end lost 7 bases, and 8 bases lay between the germline ends. DNA of the CDR3: TGTGCCAGCAGCCAAGGTACAGCAAATTCACCCCTCCACTTT. This encodes CASSQGTANSPLHF.

CDR3 protein: CASSRMTGAGDEQFF. In DNA form, the CDR3 reads TGTGCCAGCAGCCGCATGACAGGGGCAGGCGATGAGCAGTTCTTC. The chain has TRBV7-9 and TRBJ2-1; 8 bases map to TRBD1. Germline V gene sequence: CDR1 SEHNR, CDR2 FQNEAQ (reference sequence). The CDR3 has 15 residues. After removal of 5 bases from V and 8 bases from J, the junction contained 11 bases not matched to a gene.

The gene calls are TRBV5-6 and TRBJ2-7; 10 nucleotides align to TRBD1. Per germline, CDR1 SGHDT and CDR2 YYEEEE. V was pared by 3 bases and J by 3 bases, with 6 bases of the junction left unmatched. This CDR3 spans 15 amino acids. CDR3 coding DNA: TGTGCCAGCAGCTCGCACCGGGACAGGGGCTACGAGCAGTACTTC. It is translated as CASSSHRDRGYEQYF.

The chain has TRBV27 and TRBJ1-1, with 7 bases aligning to TRBD1. After removal of 5 bases from V and 3 bases from J, the junction contained 12 bases not matched to a gene. From germline, CDR1 is MNHEY and CDR2 SMNVEV (reference sequence). The length of the CDR3 is 16 residues. This CDR3 reads CASSPRRPTGYTEAFF. The DNA for the CDR3 is TGTGCCAGCAGTCCTCGCCGGCCGACAGGGTACACTGAAGCTTTCTTT.

This clone showed up just once. The V and J genes are TRBV10-3 and TRBJ1-1; possibly TRBD1 for D (5 bases). The CDR3 is 16 residues long. V shed 2 bases and J shed 0 bases, with 13 bases lying between them. The germline CDR1 and CDR2 sequences are ENHRY and SYGVKD. In nucleotides, the CDR3 is TGTGCCATCAGTGAGCCCAAGGGGTCCATGAACACTGAAGCTTTCTTT. It codes for CAISEPKGSMNTEAFF.

This clone was picked up a small number of times. The chain couples TRBV2 to TRBJ2-1; TRBD1 aligns across 8 bases. The ends lost 7 bases at V and 10 bases at J; junction bases unmatched: 9. Germline V gene lookup returns CDR1 SNHLY and CDR2 FYNNEI. The CDR3 extends over 13 amino acids. CDR3 DNA sequence: TGTGCCAGCACCGCGGGACAGGATCGGGAGCAGTTCTTC. Amino acid sequence: CASTAGQDREQFF.

The chain couples TRBV5-1 to TRBJ1-2; D is ambiguous. The germline CDR1 and CDR2 sequences are SGHRS and YFSETQ. This CDR3 spans 15 amino acids. With 2 bases removed from V and 1 base from J, the gap between germline ends came to 12 bases. The CDR3 protein is CASSLQPLFNYGYTF. CDR3 nucleotides: TGCGCCAGCAGCTTACAGCCTCTATTTAACTATGGCTACACCTTC.

The chain combines TRBV3-1 (or the pseudogene TRBV3-2) with TRBJ1-5; D uncertain. CDR1 and CDR2 (germline): LGHDT, YNNKEL (reference sequence). V lost 7 bases to trimming and J lost 4 bases, with 14 bases between them. The CDR3 is made up of 14 amino acids. The CDR3 sequence is CASIRADQNQPQHF. The CDR3 coding sequence is TGTGCCAGCATCCGAGCAGACCAAAATCAGCCCCAGCATTTT.

V usage is TRBV24-1 and J usage is TRBJ2-3; D tentatively fits TRBD1 or TRBD2 (7 bases each). The CDR3 is made up of 13 amino acids. CDR1 is KGHDR, CDR2 SFDVKD, per germline. V was cut by 4 bases and J by 11 bases, with 15 bases left in between. The CDR3: CATSERQGGGQYF. CDR3 nucleotide sequence: TGTGCCACCAGTGAACGACAGGGAGGGGGGCAGTATTTT.

The J gene is TRBJ1-5, the V gene TRBV19; D possibly corresponds to TRBD1 (5 bases). Trimming pared 4 bases from V and 11 bases from J, leaving 24 bases between. The CDR3 is made up of 16 amino acids. Germline V gene data show CDR1 as LNHDA and CDR2 as SQIVND (reference sequence). The CDR3 loop reads CASSTLRGGRSRTQHF. The CDR3 DNA is TGTGCCAGTAGTACCCTCCGCGGGGGACGTTCTAGGACCCAGCATTTT.

This clone appeared a single time. This rearrangement joins TRBV28 to TRBJ1-4; no firm D call. The V end lost 9 bases, the J end lost 6 bases, and 14 bases lay between the germline ends. Per the germline V gene, CDR1 is MDHEN and CDR2 is SYDVKM. The CDR3 contains 13 residues. For the CDR3, the DNA is TGTGCCAGTTCGACGAGAGGGTATGAAAAACTGTTTTTT. It specifies CASSTRGYEKLFF.

V and J are TRBV7-6 and TRBJ1-5; D might be TRBD1 (5 bases). V lost 5 bases and J 6 bases, leaving 17 bases between the germline ends. The germline CDR1 and CDR2 sequences are SGHVS and FNYEAQ. The CDR3 totals 15 residues. CDR3 region: CASSPRLWGIQPQHF. The CDR3 DNA is TGTGCCAGCAGCCCCCGACTTTGGGGGATTCAGCCCCAGCATTTT. Drawing the rest from reference TRBV7-6 and TRBJ1-5, the complete variable domain is GAGVSQSPRYKVTKRGQDVALRCDPISGHVSLYWYRQALGQGPEFLTYFNYEAQQDKSGLPNDRFSAERPEGSISTLTIQRTEQRDSAMYRCASSPRLWGIQPQHFGDGTRLSIL.

This sequence joins TRBV10-3 and TRBJ1-1; D unresolved. CDR1 is ENHRY and CDR2 is SYGVKD in the germline V gene. The CDR3 runs to 14 residues. V gave up 5 bases and J gave up 1 base, with 11 bases separating them. This CDR3 is CAISNDAPNTEAFF. CDR3 bases: TGTGCCATCAGTAACGACGCGCCGAACACTGAAGCTTTCTTT.

This chain connects TRBV7-9 to TRBJ2-6, with D tentatively TRBD1 (5 bases). This CDR3 spans 16 amino acids. Germline V gene data show CDR1 as SEHNR and CDR2 as FQNEAQ (reference sequence). V lost 4 bases and J 0 bases, leaving 10 bases between the germline ends. The CDR3 DNA reads as TGTGCCAGCAGCTCAGACAGTCCCTCTGGGGCCAACGTCCTGACTTTC. This gives the protein CASSSDSPSGANVLTF.

In DNA, the CDR3 is TGCAGCGTCCTAGGACAGGGTGGGACTGAAGCTTTCTTT. Translating gives CSVLGQGGTEAFF. V usage is TRBV29-1 and J usage is TRBJ1-1; TRBD1 matches at 8 bases. This CDR3 region has 13 residues. J was trimmed by 5 bases and V by 6 bases; bases with no gene match: 8. Germline V gene sequence: CDR1 SQVTM, CDR2 ANQGSEA.

The CDR3 DNA reads TGTGCCACCAGTCCTACAGGAGGGCCTAATGAAAAACTGTTTTTT. Translated: CATSPTGGPNEKLFF. The chain links TRBV24-1 to TRBJ1-4; maybe TRBD1 (5 bases). V was clipped by 6 bases and J by 3 bases, with 13 bases between them. This CDR3 comprises 15 residues. Germline V gives CDR1 KGHDR, CDR2 SFDVKD.

This chain connects TRBV11-2 to TRBJ2-7, with D perhaps TRBD2 (6 bases). The germline V and J ends were trimmed by 1 base and 12 bases, with 16 bases remaining between them. In germline, CDR1 is SGHAT, CDR2 FQNNGV. The CDR3 covers 13 residues. The CDR3 here is CASSLVTREEWYF. The CDR3 nucleotides are TGTGCCAGCAGCTTAGTAACCAGGGAGGAGTGGTACTTC.

The chain employs TRBV15 and TRBJ2-7, with a tentative D call TRBD1 (6 bases). V gave up 3 bases and J gave up 2 bases, with 14 bases separating them. In germline, CDR1 is LNHNV, CDR2 YYDKDF (reference sequence). This CDR3 has 15 residues. The CDR3 coding sequence is TGTGCCACCAGCAGGGGGACCCCAGGGGCCTACGAGCAGTACGTC. The encoded protein is CATSRGTPGAYEQYV.

V gene TRBV6-6 combines with J gene TRBJ1-2; D not resolved. V lost 5 bases, J lost 4 bases, and 17 bases lay in between. The CDR3 consists of 15 residues. Per germline, CDR1 MNHNY and CDR2 SVGAGI (reference sequence). CDR3 amino acids: CASSRPPGSGYGYTF. Here the CDR3 DNA reads TGTGCCAGCAGTCGCCCCCCGGGCAGCGGCTATGGCTACACCTTC.

The chain employs TRBV7-8 and TRBJ1-1, with D unclear. Germline values: CDR1 SGHVS, CDR2 FQNEAQ. Trimming removed 3 bases at V and 1 base at J, with 9 bases between. The CDR3 length is 14 residues. The CDR3 sequence is CASSFPGRNTEAFF. The CDR3 bases are TGTGCCAGCAGCTTCCCCGGTCGGAACACTGAAGCTTTCTTT. Filled out from reference TRBV7-8 and TRBJ1-1, the complete variable domain reads GAGVSQSPRYKVAKRGQDVALRCDPISGHVSLFWYQQALGQGPEFLTYFQNEAQLDKSGLPSDRFFAERPEGSVSTLKIQRTQQEDSAVYLCASSFPGRNTEAFFGQGTRLTVV.